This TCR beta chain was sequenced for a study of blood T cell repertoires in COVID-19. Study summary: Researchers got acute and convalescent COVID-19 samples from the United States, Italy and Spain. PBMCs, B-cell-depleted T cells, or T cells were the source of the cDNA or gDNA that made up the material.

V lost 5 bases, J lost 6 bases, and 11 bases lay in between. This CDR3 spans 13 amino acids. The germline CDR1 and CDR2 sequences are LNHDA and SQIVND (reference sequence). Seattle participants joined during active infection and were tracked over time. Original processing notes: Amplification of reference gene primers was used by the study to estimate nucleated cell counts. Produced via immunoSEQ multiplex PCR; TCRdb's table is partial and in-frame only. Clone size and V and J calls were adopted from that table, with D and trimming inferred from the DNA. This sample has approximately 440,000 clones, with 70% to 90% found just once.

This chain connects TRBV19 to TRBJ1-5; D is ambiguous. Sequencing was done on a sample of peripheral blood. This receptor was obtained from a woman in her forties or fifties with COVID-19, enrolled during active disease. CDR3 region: CASSPAQVQPQHF. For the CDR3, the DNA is TGTGCCAGTAGTCCCGCTCAGGTTCAGCCCCAGCATTTT. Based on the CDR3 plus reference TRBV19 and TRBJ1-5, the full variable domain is DGGITQSPKYLFRKEGQNVTLSCEQNLNHDAMYWYRQDPGQGLRLIYYSQIVNDFQKGDIAEGYSVSREKKESFPLTVTSAQKNPTAFYLCASSPAQVQPQHFGDGTRLSIL.